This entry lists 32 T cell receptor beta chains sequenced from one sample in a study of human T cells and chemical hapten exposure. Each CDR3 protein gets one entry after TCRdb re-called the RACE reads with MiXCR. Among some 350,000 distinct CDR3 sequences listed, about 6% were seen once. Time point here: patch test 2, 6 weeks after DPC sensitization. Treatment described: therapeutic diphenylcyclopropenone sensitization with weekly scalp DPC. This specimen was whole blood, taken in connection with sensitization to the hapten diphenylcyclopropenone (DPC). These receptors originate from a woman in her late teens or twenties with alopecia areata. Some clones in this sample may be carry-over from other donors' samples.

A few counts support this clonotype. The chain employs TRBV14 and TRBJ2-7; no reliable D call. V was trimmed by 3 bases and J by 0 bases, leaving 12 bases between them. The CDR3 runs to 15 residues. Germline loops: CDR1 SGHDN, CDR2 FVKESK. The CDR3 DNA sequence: TGTGCCAGCAGCCATAAAGCCGGCACCTCCTACGAGCAGTACTTC. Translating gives CASSHKAGTSYEQYF.

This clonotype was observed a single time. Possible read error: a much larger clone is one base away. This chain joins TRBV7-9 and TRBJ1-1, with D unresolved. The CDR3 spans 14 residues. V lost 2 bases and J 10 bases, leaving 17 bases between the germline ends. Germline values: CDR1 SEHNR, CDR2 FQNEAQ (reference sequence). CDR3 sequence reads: CASSLRGGDSGAFF. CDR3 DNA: TGTGCCAGCAGCTTACGAGGTGGTGACTCTGGAGCTTTCTTT. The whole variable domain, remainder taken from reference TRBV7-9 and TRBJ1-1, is DTGVSQNPRHKITKRGQNVTFRCDPISEHNRLYWYRQTLGQGPEFLTYFQNEAQLEKSRLLSDRFSAERPKGSFSTLEIQRTEQGDSAMYLCASSLRGGDSGAFFGQGTRLTVV.

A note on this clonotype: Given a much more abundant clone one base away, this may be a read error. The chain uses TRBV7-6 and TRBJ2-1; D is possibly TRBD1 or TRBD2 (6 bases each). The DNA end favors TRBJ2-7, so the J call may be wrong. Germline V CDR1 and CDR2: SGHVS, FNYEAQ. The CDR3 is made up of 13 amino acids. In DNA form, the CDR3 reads TGTGCCAGCAGTCCAGGGGAGGACAATGAGCAGTACTTC. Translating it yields CASSPGEDNEQYF.

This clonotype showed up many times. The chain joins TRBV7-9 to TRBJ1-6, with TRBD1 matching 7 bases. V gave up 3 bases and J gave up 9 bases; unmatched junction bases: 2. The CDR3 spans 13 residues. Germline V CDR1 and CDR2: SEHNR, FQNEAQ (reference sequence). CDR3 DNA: TGTGCCAGCAGCTTCCCAGGGGGTTCACCCCTCCACTTT. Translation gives CASSFPGGSPLHF. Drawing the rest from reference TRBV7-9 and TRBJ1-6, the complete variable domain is DTGVSQNPRHKITKRGQNVTFRCDPISEHNRLYWYRQTLGQGPEFLTYFQNEAQLEKSRLLSDRFSAERPKGSFSTLEIQRTEQGDSAMYLCASSFPGGSPLHFGNGTRLTVT.

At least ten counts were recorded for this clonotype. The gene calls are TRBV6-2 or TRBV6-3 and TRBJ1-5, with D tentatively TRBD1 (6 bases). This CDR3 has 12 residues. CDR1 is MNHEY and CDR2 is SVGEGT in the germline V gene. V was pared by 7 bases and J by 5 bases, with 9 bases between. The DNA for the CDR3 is TGTGCCAGCAAACAGGGAGATCAGCCCCAGCATTTT. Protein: CASKQGDQPQHF.

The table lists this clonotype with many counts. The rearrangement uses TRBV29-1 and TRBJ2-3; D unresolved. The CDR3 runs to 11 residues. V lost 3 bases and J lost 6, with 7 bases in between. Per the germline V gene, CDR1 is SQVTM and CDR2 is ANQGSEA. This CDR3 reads CSVDLSDTQYF. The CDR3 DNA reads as TGCAGCGTTGACCTAAGCGATACGCAGTATTTT.

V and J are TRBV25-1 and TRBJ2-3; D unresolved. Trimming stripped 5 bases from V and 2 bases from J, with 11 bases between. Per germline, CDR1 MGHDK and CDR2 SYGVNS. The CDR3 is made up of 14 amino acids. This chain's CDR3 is CASSHDEDTDTQYF. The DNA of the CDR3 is TGTGCCAGCAGTCACGACGAGGACACAGATACGCAGTATTTT.

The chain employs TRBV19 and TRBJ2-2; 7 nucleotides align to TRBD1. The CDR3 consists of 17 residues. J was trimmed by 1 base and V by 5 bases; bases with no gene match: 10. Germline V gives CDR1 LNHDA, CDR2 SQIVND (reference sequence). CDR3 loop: CASSLDRVTLNTGELFF. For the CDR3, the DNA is TGTGCCAGTAGTCTCGACAGGGTTACCCTGAACACCGGGGAGCTGTTTTTT.

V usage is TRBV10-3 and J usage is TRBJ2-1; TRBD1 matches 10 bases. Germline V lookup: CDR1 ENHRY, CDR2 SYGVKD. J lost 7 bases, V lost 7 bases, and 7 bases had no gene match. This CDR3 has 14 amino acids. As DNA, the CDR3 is TGTGCCATCACCCCCGGGACAGGGGATAATGAGCAGTTCTTC. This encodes CAITPGTGDNEQFF.

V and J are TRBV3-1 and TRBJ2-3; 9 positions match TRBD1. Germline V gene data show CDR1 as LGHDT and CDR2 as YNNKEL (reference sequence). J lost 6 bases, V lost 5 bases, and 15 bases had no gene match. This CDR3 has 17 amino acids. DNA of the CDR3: TGTGCCAGCAGCATCCACGGCAGGGACAGGGAGGTTGATACGCAGTATTTT. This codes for CASSIHGRDREVDTQYF.

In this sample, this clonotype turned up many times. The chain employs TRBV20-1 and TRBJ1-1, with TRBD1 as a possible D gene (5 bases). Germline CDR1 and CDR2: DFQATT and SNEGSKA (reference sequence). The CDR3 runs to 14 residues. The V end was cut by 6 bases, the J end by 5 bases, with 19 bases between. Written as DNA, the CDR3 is TGCAGTGCCCCCTCTGGGCAGGGAGGAACTGAAGCTTTCTTT. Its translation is CSAPSGQGGTEAFF.

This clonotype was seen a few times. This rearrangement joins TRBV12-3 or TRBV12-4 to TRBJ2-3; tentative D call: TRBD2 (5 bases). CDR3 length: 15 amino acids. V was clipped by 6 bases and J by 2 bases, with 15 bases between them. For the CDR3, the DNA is TGTGCCAGCAGGGCCTGGACGGGAAACACAGATACGCAGTATTTT. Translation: CASRAWTGNTDTQYF.

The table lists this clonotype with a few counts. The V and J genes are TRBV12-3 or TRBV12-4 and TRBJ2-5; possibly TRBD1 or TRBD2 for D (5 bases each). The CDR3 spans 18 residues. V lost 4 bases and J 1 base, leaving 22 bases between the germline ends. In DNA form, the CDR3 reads TGTGCCAGCAGTTACTCGGGAAGCACTTTTGGGGGCCAAGAGACCCAGTACTTC. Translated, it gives CASSYSGSTFGGQETQYF.

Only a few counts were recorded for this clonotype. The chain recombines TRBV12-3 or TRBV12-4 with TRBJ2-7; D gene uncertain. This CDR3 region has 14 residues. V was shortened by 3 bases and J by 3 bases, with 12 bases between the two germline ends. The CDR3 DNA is TGTGCCAGCAGTTTCCCCCCTGGCATCTACGAGCAGTACTTC. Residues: CASSFPPGIYEQYF.

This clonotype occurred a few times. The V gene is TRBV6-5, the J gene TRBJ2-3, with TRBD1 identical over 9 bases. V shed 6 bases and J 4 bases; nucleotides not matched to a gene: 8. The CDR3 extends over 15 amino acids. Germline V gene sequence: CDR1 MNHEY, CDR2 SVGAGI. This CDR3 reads CASSLQGARSDTQYF. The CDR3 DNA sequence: TGTGCCAGCAGCCTACAGGGGGCTAGGTCAGATACGCAGTATTTT.

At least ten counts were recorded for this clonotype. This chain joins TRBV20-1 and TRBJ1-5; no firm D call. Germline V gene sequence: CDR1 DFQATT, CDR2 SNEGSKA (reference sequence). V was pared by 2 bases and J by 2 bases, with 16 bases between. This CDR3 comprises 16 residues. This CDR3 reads CSARLSLRTGNQPQHF. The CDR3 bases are TGCAGTGCTAGATTATCACTCCGAACTGGCAATCAGCCCCAGCATTTT.

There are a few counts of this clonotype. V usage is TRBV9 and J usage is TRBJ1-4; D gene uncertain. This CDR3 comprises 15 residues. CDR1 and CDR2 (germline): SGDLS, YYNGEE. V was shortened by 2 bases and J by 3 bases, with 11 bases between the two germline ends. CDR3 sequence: CASSVGILPNEKLFF. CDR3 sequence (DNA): TGTGCCAGCAGCGTGGGCATTCTTCCTAATGAAAAACTGTTTTTT. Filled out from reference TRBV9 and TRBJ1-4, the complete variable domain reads DSGVTQTPKHLITATGQRVTLRCSPRSGDLSVYWYQQSLDQGLQFLIQYYNGEERAKGNILERFSAQQFPDLHSELNLSSLELGDSALYFCASSVGILPNEKLFFGSGTQLSVL.

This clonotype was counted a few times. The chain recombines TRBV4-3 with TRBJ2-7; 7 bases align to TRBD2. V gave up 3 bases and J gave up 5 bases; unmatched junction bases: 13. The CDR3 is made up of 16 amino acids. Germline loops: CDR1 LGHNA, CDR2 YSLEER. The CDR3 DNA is TGCGCCAGCAGCCAGGCCATGGGGGGGGGATCTGACGAGCAGTACTTC. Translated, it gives CASSQAMGGGSDEQYF.

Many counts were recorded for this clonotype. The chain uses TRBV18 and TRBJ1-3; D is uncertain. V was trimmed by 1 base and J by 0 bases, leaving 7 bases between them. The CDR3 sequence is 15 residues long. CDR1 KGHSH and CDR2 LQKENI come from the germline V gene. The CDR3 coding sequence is TGTGCCAGCTCACCACGGACGGACTCTGGAAACACCATATATTTT. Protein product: CASSPRTDSGNTIYF.

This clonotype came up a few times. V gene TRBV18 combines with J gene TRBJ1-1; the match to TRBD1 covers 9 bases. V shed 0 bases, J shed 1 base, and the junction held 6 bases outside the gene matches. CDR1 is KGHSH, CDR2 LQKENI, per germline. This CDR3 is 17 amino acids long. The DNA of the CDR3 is TGTGCCAGCTCACCACCGAACAGGGGGCCATCGAACACTGAAGCTTTCTTT. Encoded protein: CASSPPNRGPSNTEAFF.

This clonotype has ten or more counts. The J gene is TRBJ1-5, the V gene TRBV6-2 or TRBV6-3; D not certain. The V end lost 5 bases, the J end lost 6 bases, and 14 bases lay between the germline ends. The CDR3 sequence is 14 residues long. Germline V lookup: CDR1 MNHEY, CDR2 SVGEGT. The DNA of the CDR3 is TGTGCCAGCAGTCCCTACGGGCCATCTCAGCCCCAGCATTTT. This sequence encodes CASSPYGPSQPQHF.

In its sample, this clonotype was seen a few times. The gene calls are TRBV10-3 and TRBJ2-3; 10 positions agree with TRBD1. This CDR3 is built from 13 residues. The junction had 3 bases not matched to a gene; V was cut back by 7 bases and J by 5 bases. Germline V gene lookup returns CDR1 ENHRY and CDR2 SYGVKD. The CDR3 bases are TGTGCCATCACCGGACAGGGGGGAGATACGCAGTATTTT. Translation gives CAITGQGGDTQYF.

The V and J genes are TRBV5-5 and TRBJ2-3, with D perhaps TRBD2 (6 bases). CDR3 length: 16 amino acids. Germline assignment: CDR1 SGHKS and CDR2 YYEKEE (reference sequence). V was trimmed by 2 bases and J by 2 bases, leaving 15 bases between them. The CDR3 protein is CASSLPLAELTDTQYF. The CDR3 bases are TGTGCCAGCAGCTTACCTTTAGCGGAGCTCACAGATACGCAGTATTTT.

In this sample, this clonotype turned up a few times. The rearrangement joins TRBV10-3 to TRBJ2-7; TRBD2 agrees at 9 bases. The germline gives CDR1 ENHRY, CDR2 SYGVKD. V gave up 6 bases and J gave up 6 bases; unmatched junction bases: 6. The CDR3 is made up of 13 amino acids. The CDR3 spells CAIRGLAMGEQYF. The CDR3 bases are TGTGCCATCAGGGGACTAGCAATGGGCGAGCAGTACTTC.

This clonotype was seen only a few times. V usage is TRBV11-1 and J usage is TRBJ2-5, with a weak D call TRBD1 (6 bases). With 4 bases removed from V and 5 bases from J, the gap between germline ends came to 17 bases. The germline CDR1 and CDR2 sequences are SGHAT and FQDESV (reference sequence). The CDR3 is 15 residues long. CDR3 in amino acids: CASSYLRGSSETQYF. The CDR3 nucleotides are TGTGCCAGCAGCTACTTGAGGGGGAGTTCTGAGACCCAGTACTTC.

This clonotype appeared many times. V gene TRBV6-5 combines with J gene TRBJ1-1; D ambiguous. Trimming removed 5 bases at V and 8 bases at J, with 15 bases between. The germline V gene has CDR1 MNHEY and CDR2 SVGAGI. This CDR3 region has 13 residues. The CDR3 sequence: CASSHFNEQEAFF. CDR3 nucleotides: TGTGCCAGCAGTCATTTCAACGAACAAGAAGCTTTCTTT.

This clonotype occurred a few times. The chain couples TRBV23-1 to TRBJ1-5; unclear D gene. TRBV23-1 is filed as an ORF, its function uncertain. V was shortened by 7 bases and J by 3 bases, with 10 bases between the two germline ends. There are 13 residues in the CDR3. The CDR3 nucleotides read TGCGCCAGCACCCTATCCCCCAATCAGCCCCAGCATTTT. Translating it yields CASTLSPNQPQHF.

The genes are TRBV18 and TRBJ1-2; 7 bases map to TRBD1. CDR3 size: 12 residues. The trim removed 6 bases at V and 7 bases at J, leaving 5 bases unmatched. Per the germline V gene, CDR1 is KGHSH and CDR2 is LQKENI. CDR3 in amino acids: CASSPRGAGYTF. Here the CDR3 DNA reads TGTGCCAGCTCGCCCAGGGGGGCTGGCTACACCTTC.

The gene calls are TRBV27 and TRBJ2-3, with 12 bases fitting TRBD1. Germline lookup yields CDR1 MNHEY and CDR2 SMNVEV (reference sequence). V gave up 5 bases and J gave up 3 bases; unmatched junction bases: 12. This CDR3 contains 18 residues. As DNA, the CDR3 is TGTGCCAGCAGTCTATTATATGGGACAGGGGGCGCGACAGATACGCAGTATTTT. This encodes CASSLLYGTGGATDTQYF.

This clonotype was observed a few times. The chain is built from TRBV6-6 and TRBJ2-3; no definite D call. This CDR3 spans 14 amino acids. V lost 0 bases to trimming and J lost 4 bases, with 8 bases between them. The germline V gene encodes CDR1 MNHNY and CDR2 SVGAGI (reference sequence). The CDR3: CASSYSGIADTQYF. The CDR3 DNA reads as TGTGCCAGCAGTTACTCGGGGATCGCAGATACGCAGTATTTT.

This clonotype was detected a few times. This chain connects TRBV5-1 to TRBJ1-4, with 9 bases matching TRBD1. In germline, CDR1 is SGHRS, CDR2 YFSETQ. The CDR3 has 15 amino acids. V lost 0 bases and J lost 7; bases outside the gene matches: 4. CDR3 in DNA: TGCGCCAGCAGCTTGGCCGGGACAGGGCTTGAAAAACTGTTTTTT. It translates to CASSLAGTGLEKLFF.

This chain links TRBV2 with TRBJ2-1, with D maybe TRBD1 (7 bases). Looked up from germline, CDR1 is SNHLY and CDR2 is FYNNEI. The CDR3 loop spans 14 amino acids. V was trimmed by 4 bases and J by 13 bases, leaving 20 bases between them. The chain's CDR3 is CASSVEGANFRQFF. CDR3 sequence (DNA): TGTGCCAGCAGTGTGGAGGGGGCGAATTTTAGACAGTTCTTC.